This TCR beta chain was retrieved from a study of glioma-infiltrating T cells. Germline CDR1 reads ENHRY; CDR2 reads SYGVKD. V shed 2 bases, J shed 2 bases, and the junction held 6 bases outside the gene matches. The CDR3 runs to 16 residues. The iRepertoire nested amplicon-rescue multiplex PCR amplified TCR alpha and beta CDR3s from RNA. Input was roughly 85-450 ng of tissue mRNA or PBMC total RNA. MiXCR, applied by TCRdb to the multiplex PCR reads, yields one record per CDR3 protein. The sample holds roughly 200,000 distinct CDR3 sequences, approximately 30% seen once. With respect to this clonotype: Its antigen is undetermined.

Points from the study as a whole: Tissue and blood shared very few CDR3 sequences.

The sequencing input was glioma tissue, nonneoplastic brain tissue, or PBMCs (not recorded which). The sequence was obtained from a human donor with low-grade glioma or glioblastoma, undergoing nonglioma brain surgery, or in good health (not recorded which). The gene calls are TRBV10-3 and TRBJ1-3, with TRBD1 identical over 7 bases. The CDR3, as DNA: TGTGCCATCAGTGAGAGACAGGGCCCACCTGGAAACACCATATATTTT. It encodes CAISERQGPPGNTIYF.